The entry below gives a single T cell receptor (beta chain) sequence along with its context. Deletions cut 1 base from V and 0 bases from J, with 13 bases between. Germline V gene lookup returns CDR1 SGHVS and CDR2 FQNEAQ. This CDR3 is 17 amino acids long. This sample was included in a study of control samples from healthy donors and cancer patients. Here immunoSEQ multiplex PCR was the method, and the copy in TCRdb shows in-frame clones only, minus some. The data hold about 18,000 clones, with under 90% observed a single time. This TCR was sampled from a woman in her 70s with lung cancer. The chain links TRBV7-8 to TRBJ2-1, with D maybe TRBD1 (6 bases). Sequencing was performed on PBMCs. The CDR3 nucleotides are TGTGCCAGCAGCTTAGGTCAGGGGTCGAGCTCCTACAATGAGCAGTTCTTC. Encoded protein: CASSLGQGSSSYNEQFF.